The sequence of this T cell receptor beta chain was determined in a study of Ad26.COV2.S vaccination and SARS-CoV-2 variants. Study-level information: In the study, Ad26.COV2.S was injected intramuscularly once, or twice 56 days apart. Findings and limits, study-wide: Responses of spike-specific T cells (both CD8+ and CD4+) reportedly showed substantial breadth after vaccination.

The table came from immunoSEQ multiplex PCR; TCRdb's copy has only in-frame clones and leaves some out. The profile shows 300,000 to 350,000 clones, under 90% of them singletons. Trimming left V 4 bases short and J 5 bases short, with 8 bases between. Per germline, CDR1 SQVTM and CDR2 ANQGSEA. This CDR3 spans 11 amino acids. Notes on this clone: Its specificity is not known.

As for treatment: around 19 received Ad26.COV2.S at low or high dose, single or two shots; several received placebo; per-sample allocation not given. Day 63 following the first vaccine or placebo injection was when the samples were taken. The sequencing here drew on peripheral blood, taken in a trial of Ad26.COV2.S vaccine versus placebo. The chain joins TRBV29-1 to TRBJ1-2; D gene uncertain. This TCR came from a person between 18 and 60 years old who received the Ad26.COV2.S COVID-19 vaccine or a placebo. CDR3 DNA: TGCAGCGTTGGAGAGCCTTATGGCTACACCTTC. This gives the protein CSVGEPYGYTF.